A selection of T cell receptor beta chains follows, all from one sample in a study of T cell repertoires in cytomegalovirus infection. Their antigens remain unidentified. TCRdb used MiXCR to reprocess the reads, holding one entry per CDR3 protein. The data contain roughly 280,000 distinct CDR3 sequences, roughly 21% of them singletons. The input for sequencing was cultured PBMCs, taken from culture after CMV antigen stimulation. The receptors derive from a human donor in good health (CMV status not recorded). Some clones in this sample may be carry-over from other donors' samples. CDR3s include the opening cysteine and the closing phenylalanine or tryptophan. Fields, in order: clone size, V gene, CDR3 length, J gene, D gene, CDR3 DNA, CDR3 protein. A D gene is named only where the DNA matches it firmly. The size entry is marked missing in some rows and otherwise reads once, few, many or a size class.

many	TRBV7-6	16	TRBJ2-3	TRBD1	TGTGCCAGCAGCCCAGGACAGGTCGGCTCGGCAGATACGCAGTATTTT	CASSPGQVGSADTQYF
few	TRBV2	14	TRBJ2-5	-	TGTGCCAGCAGTGAAACAGTAGCCCAAGAGACCCAGTACTTC	CASSETVAQETQYF
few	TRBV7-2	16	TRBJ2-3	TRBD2	TGTGCCAGCAGCTCCTCAGCGGGATGGAGCACAGATACGCAGTATTTT	CASSSSAGWSTDTQYF
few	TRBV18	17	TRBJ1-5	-	TGTGCCAGCTCACCGTCCGGCGTTACCTTGGGCAATCAGCCCCAGCATTTT	CASSPSGVTLGNQPQHF
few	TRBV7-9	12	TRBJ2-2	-	TGTGCCAGCAGCCCTTTCACCGGGGAGCTGTTTTTT	CASSPFTGELFF
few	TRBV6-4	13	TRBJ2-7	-	TGTGCCAGCAGTCATTACTCGGGAGACGAGCAGTACTTC	CASSHYSGDEQYF
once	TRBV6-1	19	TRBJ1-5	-	TGTGCCAGCAGTGAATTTGTAGGACGGGCAGGCTCGGGGGATCAGCCCCAGCATTTT	CASSEFVGRAGSGDQPQHF
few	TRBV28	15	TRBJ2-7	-	TGTGCCAGCAGTTTATTAGGGACCGTGAGCTACGAGCAGTACTTC	CASSLLGTVSYEQYF
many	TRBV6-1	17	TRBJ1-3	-	TGTGCCAGCAGTCGACAGACCAACTTACCCCCTGGAAACACCATATATTTT	CASSRQTNLPPGNTIYF
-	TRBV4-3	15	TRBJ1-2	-	TGCGCCAGCAGCCCAGTAGGGCAGGGGAGGGATGGCTACACCTTC	CASSPVGQGRDGYTF
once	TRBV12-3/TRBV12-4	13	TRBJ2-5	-	TGTGCCAGCACCCTACAGACACAAGAGACCCAGTACTTC	CASTLQTQETQYF
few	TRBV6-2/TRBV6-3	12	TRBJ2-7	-	TGTGCCAGCAGACAGGCGGACTACGAGCAGTACTTC	CASRQADYEQYF
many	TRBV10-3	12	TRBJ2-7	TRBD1	TGTGCCGAGCAAGGGACAGGCTACGAGCAGTACTTC	CAEQGTGYEQYF
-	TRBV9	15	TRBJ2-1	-	TGTGCCAGCAGCGTAGCCCCAGGGTTCGGGAATGAGCAGTTCTTC	CASSVAPGFGNEQFF
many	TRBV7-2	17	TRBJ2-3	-	TGTGCCAGCAGCTTAGCGCGGGGCGGGGTGAGCACAGATACGCAGTATTTT	CASSLARGGVSTDTQYF
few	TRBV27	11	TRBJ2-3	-	TGTGCCACCTATCTTCGGGATACGCAGTATTTT	CATYLRDTQYF
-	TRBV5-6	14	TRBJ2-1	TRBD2	TGTGCCAGCAGCCCACGACTAGCATTTACGCGTGAGTTCTTC	CASSPRLAFTREFF
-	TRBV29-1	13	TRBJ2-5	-	TGCAGCGTTGAAGATATCGGGACGAGGACCCAGTACTTC	CSVEDIGTRTQYF
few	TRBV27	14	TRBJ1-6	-	TGTGCCAGCAGTTACCCAGGGTTGACTTCACCCCTCCACTTT	CASSYPGLTSPLHF
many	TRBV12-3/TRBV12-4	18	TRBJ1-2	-	TGTGCCAGCAGGACCCCCCACTGGACGGGGAAGGCGGGCTATGGCTACACCTTC	CASRTPHWTGKAGYGYTF
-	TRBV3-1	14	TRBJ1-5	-	TGTGCCAGCAGCCAATACGGGGGAAATCAGCCCCAGCATTTT	CASSQYGGNQPQHF
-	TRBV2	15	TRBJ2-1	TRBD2	TGTGCCAGCAGTGAGAAGACTAGCGGGAGGGGTGAGCAGTTCTTC	CASSEKTSGRGEQFF
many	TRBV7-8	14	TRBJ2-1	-	TGTGCCAGCAGCTTAGTCGGGGCCCTCAATGAGCAGTTCTTC	CASSLVGALNEQFF
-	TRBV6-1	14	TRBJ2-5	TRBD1	TGTGCCAGCAGCCCGCGACAGGGGGAAGAGACCCAGTACTTC	CASSPRQGEETQYF
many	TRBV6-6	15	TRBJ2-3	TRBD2	TGTGCCAGCAGTTCCCGGACTAGCGCCACAGATACGCAGTATTTT	CASSSRTSATDTQYF
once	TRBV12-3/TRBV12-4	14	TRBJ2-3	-	TGTGCCAGCAGTTGGCTATCGTACCAAGATACGCAGTATTTT	CASSWLSYQDTQYF
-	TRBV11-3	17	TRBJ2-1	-	TGTGCCAGCGCGCTTTACAGGGCTATTTCTAGGGACAATGAGCAGTTCTTC	CASALYRAISRDNEQFF
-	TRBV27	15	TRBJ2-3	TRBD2	TGTGCCAGCAGGGCCAGCCTAGCGGCCACAGATACGCAGTATTTT	CASRASLAATDTQYF
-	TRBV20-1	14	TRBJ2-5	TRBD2	TGCAGTGCTAGAGATACTAGCGGGGGGAAGACCCAGTACTTC	CSARDTSGGKTQYF
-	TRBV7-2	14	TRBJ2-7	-	TGTGCCAGCAGCTTTACCGGGACCTGGGGGGAGCAGTACTTC	CASSFTGTWGEQYF
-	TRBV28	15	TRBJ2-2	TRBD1	TGTGCCAGCAGTGAAGGGACAGGGGTCACCGGGGAGCTGTTTTTT	CASSEGTGVTGELFF
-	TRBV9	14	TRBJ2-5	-	TGTGCCAGCAGCGTACGGGGGGCCCAAGAGACCCAGTACTTC	CASSVRGAQETQYF
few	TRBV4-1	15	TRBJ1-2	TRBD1	TGCGCCAGCAGCCAACCGGACAGGGAACTCTATGGCTACACCTTC	CASSQPDRELYGYTF
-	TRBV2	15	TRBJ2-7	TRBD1	TGTGCCAGCAGTGGTACAGGGGTTATGCGCTACGAGCAGTACTTC	CASSGTGVMRYEQYF
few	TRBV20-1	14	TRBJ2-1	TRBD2	TGCAGTGCCCTTAGCGGGAGAACCTACAATGAGCAGTTCTTC	CSALSGRTYNEQFF
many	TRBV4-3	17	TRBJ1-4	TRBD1	TGCGCCAGCAGCCAAGATGGCCCTGGGACAGGGGGCGAAAAACTGTTTTTT	CASSQDGPGTGGEKLFF
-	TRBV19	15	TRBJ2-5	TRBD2	TGTGCCAGTAGAAACCTCCTTGCGGGAGTAGAGACCCAGTACTTC	CASRNLLAGVETQYF
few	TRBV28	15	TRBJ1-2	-	TGTGCCAGCAGTTTTTGGGTCAAGTGGGCTAGAGGCTACACCTTC	CASSFWVKWARGYTF
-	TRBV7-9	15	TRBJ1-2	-	TGTGCCAGCAGCTTATCCCGAGACCCGAATTATGGCTACACCTTC	CASSLSRDPNYGYTF
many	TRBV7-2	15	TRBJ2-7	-	TGTGCCAGCAGCTTACACTCGGTGGGCTCCTACGAGCAGTACTTC	CASSLHSVGSYEQYF
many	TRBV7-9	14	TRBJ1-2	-	TGTGCCAGCAGCTTACAGGGAGAAGACTATGGCTACACCTTC	CASSLQGEDYGYTF
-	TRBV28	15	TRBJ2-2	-	TGTGCCAGCACCGCCCTAGCGAGCAACACCGGGGAGCTGTTTTTT	CASTALASNTGELFF
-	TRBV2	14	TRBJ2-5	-	TGTGCCACTACAGGAGGGAACTTCCAAGAGACCCAGTACTTC	CATTGGNFQETQYF
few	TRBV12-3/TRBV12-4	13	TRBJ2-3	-	TGTGCCAGCAGAAAGCGCAGCACAGATACGCAGTATTTT	CASRKRSTDTQYF
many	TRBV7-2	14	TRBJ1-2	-	TGTGCCAGCAGCCGGGGGCAGGGATCTGGTGGCTACACCTTC	CASSRGQGSGGYTF
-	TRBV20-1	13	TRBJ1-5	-	TGCAGTGCCTGGGAGGATAGCAATCAGCCCCAGCATTTT	CSAWEDSNQPQHF
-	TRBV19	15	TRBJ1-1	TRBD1	TGTGCCAGTAGTATAGGGACAGGCATGAACACTGAAGCTTTCTTT	CASSIGTGMNTEAFF
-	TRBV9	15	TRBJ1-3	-	TGTGCCAGCAGCCTGGACAGCCACTCTGGAAACACCATATATTTT	CASSLDSHSGNTIYF
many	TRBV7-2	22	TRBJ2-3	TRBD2	TGCCTAATGGCGGGGGTACGTTCCCTCCGGCTCTTCACTAGCGACCTCACAGATACGCAGTATTTT	CLMAGVRSLRLFTSDLTDTQYF
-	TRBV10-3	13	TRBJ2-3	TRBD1	TGTGCCATCGGCGGGACAGGGATGGATACGCAGTATTTT	CAIGGTGMDTQYF
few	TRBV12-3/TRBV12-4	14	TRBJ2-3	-	TGTGCCAGCAGTCGTCTGCGGGACGGCGATACGCAGTATTTT	CASSRLRDGDTQYF
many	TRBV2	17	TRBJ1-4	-	TGTGCCAGCAGTGAAACCGGGACACTCGCAACTAATGAAAAACTGTTTTTT	CASSETGTLATNEKLFF
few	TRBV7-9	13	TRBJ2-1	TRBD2	TGTGCCAGCAGCTCAGATAGCGGGAGTGAGCAGTTCTTC	CASSSDSGSEQFF
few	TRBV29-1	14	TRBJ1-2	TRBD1	TGCAGCGTTGACGGGACAGGCAATAACTATGGCTACACCTTC	CSVDGTGNNYGYTF
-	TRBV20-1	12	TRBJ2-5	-	TGCAGTGCTAGAGATGTCGGGGAGACCCAGTACTTC	CSARDVGETQYF
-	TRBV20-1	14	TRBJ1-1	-	TGCAGTGTCAGAGTCGGGGCCCCGGGCACTGAAGCTTTCTTT	CSVRVGAPGTEAFF
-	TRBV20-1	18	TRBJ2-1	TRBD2	TGCAGTGCTAGAGATTGGGGGGGATTTGGGACTCTGTACAATGAGCAGTTCTTC	CSARDWGGFGTLYNEQFF
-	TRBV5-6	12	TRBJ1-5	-	TGTGCCAGCAGCTTGGGCCAATGGCCCCAGCATTTT	CASSLGQWPQHF
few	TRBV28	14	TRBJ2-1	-	TGTGCCAGCAGTTTTCCGGTAGGATACAATGAGCAGTTCTTC	CASSFPVGYNEQFF
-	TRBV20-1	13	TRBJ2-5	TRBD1	TGCAGTGCCTCCGGGACAGGTGGAGAGACCCAGTACTTC	CSASGTGGETQYF